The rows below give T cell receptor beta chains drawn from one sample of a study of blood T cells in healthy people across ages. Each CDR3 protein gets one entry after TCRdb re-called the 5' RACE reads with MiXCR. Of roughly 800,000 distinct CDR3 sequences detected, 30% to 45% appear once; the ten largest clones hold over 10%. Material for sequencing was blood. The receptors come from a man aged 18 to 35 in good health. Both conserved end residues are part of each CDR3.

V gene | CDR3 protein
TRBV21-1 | CASSKAIGTTNNEQFF
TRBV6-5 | CASRPTSNYGYTF
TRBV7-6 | CASTYSWTFNQETQYF
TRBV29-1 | CSVAGQDPETQYF
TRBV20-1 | CSGGSVDTQYF
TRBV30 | CAWSVGSGAEAFF
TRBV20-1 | CSASPGFNEQFF
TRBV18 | CASSPQRDSSYEQYF
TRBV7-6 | CASSLVGGRTGYGYTF
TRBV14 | CASSQDQAPIYTF
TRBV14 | CASRNGGGHYGYTF
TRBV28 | CASSFTGENEQFF
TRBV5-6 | CASSFSRASVYEQYF
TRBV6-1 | CASRARNEQFF
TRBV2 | CASRWSTDTQYF
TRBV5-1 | CASSLATWQGQGNTEAFF
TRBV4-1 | CASSKARSGELFF
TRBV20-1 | CSATGQLVGEQFF
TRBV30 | CACFRGVNTEAFF
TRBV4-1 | CASSQAGERGQPQHF
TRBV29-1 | CSVSEQSEAFF
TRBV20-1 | CSARRGGGNTEAFF
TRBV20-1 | CSARGTGIGANVLTF
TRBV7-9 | CASSFAQLQETQYF
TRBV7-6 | CASSLAAAGGFGNQPQHF
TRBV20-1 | CSARGRPSSYNEQFF
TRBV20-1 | CSARDRLAEAFF
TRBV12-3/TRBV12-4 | CASTQDREYQPQHF
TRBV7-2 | CASSLAWTSYNEQYF
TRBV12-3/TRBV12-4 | CASTASGGLYNEQFF
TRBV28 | CASSLPGDRGMGETQYF
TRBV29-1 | CSVSDSEAFF
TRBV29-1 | CSAGQGRTETQYF
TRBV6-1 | CASDPGQVMNTEAFF
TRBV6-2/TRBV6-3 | CASTITSGVYNEQFF
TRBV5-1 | CASSSGQTNEKLFF
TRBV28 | CASSLGEKGTEAFF
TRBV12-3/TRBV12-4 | CASSLGQGITGELFF
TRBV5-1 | CASSRDSGHASGANVLTF
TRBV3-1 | CASSQARLEGGAKNIQYF
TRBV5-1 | CASSLGRNDLNYGYTF
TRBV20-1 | CSAAPGLATYNEQFF
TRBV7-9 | CASSRGLAGVGDTQYF
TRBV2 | CASTQRETDNYGYTF
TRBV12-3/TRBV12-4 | CASSQSSGQRFGSPLHF
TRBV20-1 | CSGLETYNSPLHF
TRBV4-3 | CASSQWGLGDSRGNEQFF
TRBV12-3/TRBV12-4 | CASLYGWGGELFF
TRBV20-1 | CSALWGLATDTQYF
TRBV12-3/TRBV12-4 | CASSSPLKSNYGYTF
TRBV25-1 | CASSESGEIYGYTF